These 32 T cell receptor beta chains came from one sample sequenced in a study of Tregs in tolerant kidney transplant recipients. TCRdb's table, derived via immunoSEQ multiplex PCR, lists solely in-frame clones and lacks some. The data show about 73,000 clones, 80% to 95% seen once. This specimen was Tregs from blood, taken before the transplant. The receptors were sampled from a human donor who received a combined kidney and bone marrow transplant.

The chain employs TRBV15 and TRBJ1-4, with TRBD1 matching 11 bases. Germline assignment: CDR1 LNHNV and CDR2 YYDKDF (reference sequence). The CDR3 runs 16 residues. V was clipped by 0 bases and J by 8 bases; unmatched bases: 5. The CDR3 spells CATSRDSGTGGEKLFF. In DNA form, the CDR3 reads TGTGCCACCAGCAGAGATAGCGGGACAGGGGGAGAAAAACTGTTTTTT.

V is TRBV7-6 and J is TRBJ2-5; D unclear. The DNA end favors TRBJ2-7, so the J call may be wrong. The CDR3 sequence is 15 residues long. The germline gives CDR1 SGHVS, CDR2 FNYEAQ. CDR3 region: CASSLEHGGAYEQYF. As DNA, the CDR3 is TGTGCCAGCAGCTTAGAGCACGGTGGAGCCTACGAGCAGTACTTC.

This sequence joins TRBV30 and TRBJ2-3; TRBD2 aligns across 13 bases. Germline V gives CDR1 GTSNPN, CDR2 SVGIG (reference sequence). The V gene end was trimmed by 2 bases and the J gene end by 4 bases; junction bases not matched to a gene: 6. This CDR3 region has 16 residues. The CDR3 loop reads CAWSKGLAGAPDTQYF. The CDR3 DNA reads TGTGCCTGGAGTAAAGGACTAGCGGGAGCCCCAGATACGCAGTATTTT.

The rearrangement links TRBV6-1 to TRBJ2-7; D unclear. V was pared by 4 bases and J by 3 bases, with 7 bases between. The CDR3 contains 12 residues. Germline-derived CDR1 and CDR2 are MNHNS and SASEGT. This CDR3 is CASSGSRYEQYF. The CDR3 DNA reads as TGTGCCAGCAGTGGTAGCCGCTACGAGCAGTACTTC.

The chain couples TRBV7-2 to TRBJ2-7, with D possibly being TRBD2 (6 bases). This CDR3 is 16 amino acids long. V lost 0 bases and J lost 0, with 12 bases in between. Per germline, CDR1 SGHTA and CDR2 FQGNSA. In DNA form, the CDR3 reads TGTGCCAGCAGCTTAGCGGGCGGGGTGCCCTCCTACGAGCAGTACTTC. Translating it yields CASSLAGGVPSYEQYF.

This clone was seen once. The chain uses TRBV6-6 and TRBJ2-1; 7 nucleotides align to TRBD1. The CDR3 has 16 residues. Trimming took 5 bases from V and 7 from J; bases not matched to a gene: 14. Germline CDR1 MNHNY, CDR2 SVGAGI (reference sequence). The CDR3 loop is CASSPRKQGMRNEQFF. The CDR3 DNA follows: TGTGCCAGCAGTCCAAGAAAACAGGGGATGAGGAATGAGCAGTTCTTC.

V is TRBV7-9 and J is TRBJ2-2, with D perhaps TRBD1 or TRBD2 (5 bases each). CDR3 length: 17 amino acids. Germline-derived CDR1 and CDR2 are SEHNR and FQNEAQ (reference sequence). Trimming cost V 7 bases and J 3 bases, with 21 bases left between them. CDR3 loop: CASTKARGTAYTGELFF. The CDR3 DNA sequence: TGTGCCAGCACCAAAGCCCGAGGGACCGCATACACCGGGGAGCTGTTTTTT.

As for this clone: Other nucleotide sequences in the sample specify the same CDR3. V gene TRBV28 combines with J gene TRBJ1-2, with D possibly TRBD1 on 5 matching bases. From germline, CDR1 is MDHEN and CDR2 SYDVKM. CDR3 size: 12 residues. V was shortened by 6 bases and J by 4 bases, with 9 bases between the two germline ends. The CDR3 here is CASSPDSYGYTF. The CDR3 DNA is TGTGCCAGCAGCCCCGACAGCTATGGCTACACCTTC.

This clone was detected a few times. This sample includes further DNA sequences coding for the same CDR3. The chain is built from TRBV5-1 and TRBJ2-3; D unresolved. CDR1 SGHRS and CDR2 YFSETQ come from the germline V gene. There are 11 residues in the CDR3. Trimming took 6 bases from V and 2 from J, leaving 4 bases between them. The DNA of the CDR3 is TGCGCCAGCACTAACACAGATACGCAGTATTTT. It encodes CASTNTDTQYF.

The chain uses TRBV9 and TRBJ1-1; TRBD1 agrees at 7 bases. V dropped 7 bases and J dropped 3; count of bases not matched to a gene: 0. CDR1 is SGDLS, CDR2 YYNGEE, per germline. The CDR3 has 11 amino acids. CDR3 loop: CASGTDTEAFF. The CDR3 nucleotides read TGTGCCAGCGGGACAGACACTGAAGCTTTCTTT.

The chain is built from TRBV6-5 and TRBJ1-1, with D hard to call. Germline loops: CDR1 MNHEY, CDR2 SVGAGI. Trimming took 5 bases from V and 6 from J, leaving 7 bases between them. The CDR3 covers 11 residues. CDR3 nucleotides: TGTGCCAGCAGTGAAGAGTCTGAAGCTTTCTTT. Translation: CASSEESEAFF.

CDR3 sequence (DNA): TGTGCCAGCAGCTTAAGGGCTAGCGGGAGTACAGATACGCAGTATTTT. Protein sequence: CASSLRASGSTDTQYF. The chain is built from TRBV7-2 and TRBJ2-3, with TRBD2 identical over 10 bases. The CDR3 extends over 16 amino acids. The germline V gene has CDR1 SGHTA and CDR2 FQGNSA. The junction had 5 bases not matched to a gene; V was cut back by 2 bases and J by 3 bases. The whole variable domain, remainder taken from reference TRBV7-2 and TRBJ2-3, is GAGVSQSPSNKVTEKGKDVELRCDPISGHTALYWYRQSLGQGLEFLIYFQGNSAPDKSGLPSDRFSAERTGGSVSTLTIQRTQQEDSAVYLCASSLRASGSTDTQYFGPGTRLTVL.

This clone has only a few counts. This chain uses TRBV11-3 with TRBJ2-1; a weak D match, TRBD1 (6 bases). This CDR3 has 14 amino acids. CDR1 SGHNT and CDR2 YENEEA come from the germline V gene. The V gene lost 5 bases and the J gene lost 7 bases, with 15 bases spanning the gap. CDR3 sequence reads: CASSPTGTPNEQFF. The CDR3 DNA reads as TGTGCCAGCAGCCCCACCGGGACACCAAATGAGCAGTTCTTC.

The chain has TRBV9 and TRBJ1-5; D is undetermined. Germline loops: CDR1 SGDLS, CDR2 YYNGEE. Trimming removed 4 bases from V and 6 bases from J, with 17 bases in between. The CDR3 has 15 amino acids. This CDR3 is CASSPGVGLGQPQHF. In DNA, the CDR3 is TGTGCCAGCAGCCCAGGCGTGGGCCTTGGTCAGCCCCAGCATTTT.

This rearrangement joins TRBV25-1 to TRBJ2-1; D possibly corresponds to TRBD1 (6 bases). CDR3 length equals 12 residues. Trimming stripped 4 bases from V and 10 bases from J, with 11 bases between. CDR1 and CDR2 from the germline V gene are MGHDK and SYGVNS. CDR3 amino acids: CASSGTGSEQFF. CDR3 nucleotide sequence: TGTGCCAGCAGTGGTACAGGGTCGGAGCAGTTCTTC.

The chain combines TRBV28 with TRBJ2-5; 9 nucleotides match TRBD2. The V and J ends lost 1 base and 13 bases, in that order; junction bases with no gene match: 1. CDR1 is MDHEN, CDR2 SYDVKM, per germline. The CDR3 is made up of 11 amino acids. CDR3 nucleotide sequence: TGTGCCAGCAGTTTATCTAGCGGGACGTACTTC. Amino acid sequence: CASSLSSGTYF. Combining the CDR3 with reference TRBV28 and TRBJ2-5 gives the whole variable domain DVKVTQSSRYLVKRTGEKVFLECVQDMDHENMFWYRQDPGLGLRLIYFSYDVKMKEKGDIPEGYSVSREKKERFSLILESASTNQTSMYLCASSLSSGTYFGPGTRLLVL.

The gene calls are TRBV6-6 and TRBJ1-3, with 9 bases aligning to TRBD1. The CDR3 has 16 amino acids. Trimming took 6 bases from V and 0 from J; bases not matched to a gene: 6. Germline CDR1 reads MNHNY; CDR2 reads SVGAGI (reference sequence). The CDR3 protein is CASRPRDRVSGNTIYF. The CDR3, as DNA: TGTGCCAGCAGGCCCCGGGACAGGGTCTCTGGAAACACCATATATTTT.

The rearrangement links TRBV5-6 to TRBJ1-2; 7 nucleotides agree with TRBD1. With 4 bases clipped from V and 3 bases from J, the junction kept 3 bases outside the gene matches. The germline V gene has CDR1 SGHDT and CDR2 YYEEEE. The CDR3 totals 13 residues. The CDR3 DNA follows: TGTGCCAGCAGCGCGACAGGGTACTATGGCTACACCTTC. It encodes CASSATGYYGYTF.

This chain connects TRBV5-1 to TRBJ2-7; D could derive from TRBD1 or TRBD2 (5 bases each). CDR1 is SGHRS and CDR2 is YFSETQ in the germline V gene. The CDR3 runs to 14 residues. Between the trimmed V and J ends, which lost 5 bases and 4 bases, there was a span of 16 bases. CDR3 sequence reads: CASRPDSGRYEQYF. CDR3 nucleotide sequence: TGCGCCAGCAGGCCAGACTCAGGGAGATACGAGCAGTACTTC.

The chain links TRBV30 to TRBJ1-4; the D is unclear. The CDR3 loop spans 17 amino acids. With 0 bases removed from V and 3 bases from J, the gap between germline ends came to 17 bases. Per the germline V gene, CDR1 is GTSNPN and CDR2 is SVGIG (reference sequence). The CDR3: CAWSVRAGGRANEKLFF. The CDR3 nucleotides are TGTGCCTGGAGTGTTAGGGCAGGCGGACGGGCTAATGAAAAACTGTTTTTT.

The chain couples TRBV2 to TRBJ2-1; D is unclear. Trimming stripped 2 bases from V and 3 bases from J, with 8 bases between. In germline, CDR1 is SNHLY, CDR2 FYNNEI. This CDR3 has 14 amino acids. CDR3 residues: CASSEYPIYNEQFF. CDR3 nucleotides: TGTGCCAGCAGTGAATACCCTATCTACAATGAGCAGTTCTTC.

The chain employs TRBV28 and TRBJ2-1; D is unclear. Trimming removed 9 bases from V and 6 bases from J, with 12 bases in between. Looked up from germline, CDR1 is MDHEN and CDR2 is SYDVKM. This CDR3 contains 12 residues. The CDR3 reads CASFGGTNEQFF. Here the CDR3 DNA reads TGTGCCAGTTTCGGCGGTACCAATGAGCAGTTCTTC.

The rearrangement joins TRBV4-2 to TRBJ2-2, with 7 bases fitting TRBD2. After removal of 2 bases from V and 0 bases from J, the junction contained 6 bases not matched to a gene. The CDR3 spans 17 residues. The germline gives CDR1 LGHNA, CDR2 YNFKEQ. The CDR3 DNA reads TGTGCCAGCAGCCAACCTCCGGGACTAACGAACACCGGGGAGCTGTTTTTT. This sequence encodes CASSQPPGLTNTGELFF.

A word on this clone: At the DNA level, this CDR3 is encoded by other sequences in the same sample as well. The chain carries TRBV19 and TRBJ1-4; 7 bases are a match to TRBD1. The CDR3 contains 16 residues. Germline loops: CDR1 LNHDA, CDR2 SQIVND (reference sequence). The V segment lost 4 bases and the J segment 8 bases; nucleotides outside the gene matches: 13. Here the CDR3 reads CASSTPGRQGDEKLFF. DNA of the CDR3: TGTGCCAGTAGTACCCCCGGCCGGCAGGGGGACGAAAAACTGTTTTTT.

The chain employs TRBV9 and TRBJ1-4; possibly TRBD1 for D (6 bases). Germline CDR1 and CDR2: SGDLS and YYNGEE. V was trimmed by 3 bases and J by 8 bases, leaving 14 bases between them. The CDR3 covers 14 residues. The CDR3 here is CASSGGPQDEKLFF. CDR3 in DNA: TGTGCCAGCAGCGGGGGGCCTCAGGACGAAAAACTGTTTTTT.

J is TRBJ2-7 and V is TRBV5-4; possible D gene TRBD1, 6 bases. V gave up 4 bases and J gave up 5 bases, with 22 bases separating them. Germline-derived CDR1 and CDR2 are SGHNT and YYREEE (reference sequence). There are 16 residues in the CDR3. This chain's CDR3 is CASSLAGRGRVDEQYF. The CDR3 DNA reads as TGTGCCAGCAGCCTGGCGGGCAGGGGCCGAGTCGACGAGCAGTACTTC. The entire variable domain, with the rest obtained from reference TRBV5-4 and TRBJ2-7, is as follows: ETGVTQSPTHLIKTRGQQVTLRCSSQSGHNTVSWYQQALGQGPQFIFQYYREEENGRGNFPPRFSGLQFPNYSSELNVNALELDDSALYLCASSLAGRGRVDEQYFGPGTRLTVT.

The V gene is TRBV11-2, the J gene TRBJ2-7; TRBD1 agrees at 8 bases. The V segment lost 5 bases and the J segment 3 bases; nucleotides outside the gene matches: 9. Germline CDR1 is SGHAT and CDR2 is FQNNGV. The CDR3 spans 15 residues. CDR3 DNA sequence: TGTGCCAGCAGCCGGGACAGGCCGACGGTCTACGAGCAGTACTTC. Its translation: CASSRDRPTVYEQYF.

The chain carries TRBV9 and TRBJ2-3; TRBD2 agrees at 11 bases. Germline trimming cut 0 bases from V and 0 bases from J; bases unmatched to any gene: 3. The CDR3 loop spans 17 amino acids. CDR1 and CDR2 from the germline V gene are SGDLS and YYNGEE. CDR3 sequence (DNA): TGTGCCAGCAGCGTAGGACTAGCGGGGTTAAGCACAGATACGCAGTATTTT. It yields the protein CASSVGLAGLSTDTQYF. Full variable domain (rest looked up from reference TRBV9 and TRBJ2-3): DSGVTQTPKHLITATGQRVTLRCSPRSGDLSVYWYQQSLDQGLQFLIQYYNGEERAKGNILERFSAQQFPDLHSELNLSSLELGDSALYFCASSVGLAGLSTDTQYFGPGTRLTVL.

The V gene is TRBV11-3, the J gene TRBJ2-2; 7 bases line up with TRBD1. This CDR3 has 16 amino acids. Germline V lookup: CDR1 SGHNT, CDR2 YENEEA. The V and J ends lost 4 bases and 1 base, in that order; junction bases with no gene match: 6. The CDR3 bases are TGTGCCAGCAGCTCGCGACAGGGCCGGAACACCGGGGAGCTGTTTTTT. Translation: CASSSRQGRNTGELFF.

The chain uses TRBV6-1 and TRBJ2-7, with D unclear. CDR3 length: 13 amino acids. The germline CDR1 and CDR2 sequences are MNHNS and SASEGT. V gave up 3 bases and J gave up 4 bases, with 10 bases separating them. The CDR3 protein is CASSEITRYEQYF. The CDR3 nucleotides read TGTGCCAGCAGTGAGATTACCCGTTACGAGCAGTACTTC.

V usage is TRBV7-8 and J usage is TRBJ2-1; 7 nucleotides match TRBD2. Germline V gene lookup returns CDR1 SGHVS and CDR2 FQNEAQ. V was clipped by 2 bases and J by 9 bases; unmatched bases: 10. The CDR3 covers 15 residues. DNA of the CDR3: TGTGCCAGCAGCTTAAGGGACTACTACAGCGGTGAGCAGTTCTTC. Translation: CASSLRDYYSGEQFF. The whole variable domain, filled in from reference TRBV7-8 and TRBJ2-1, reads GAGVSQSPRYKVAKRGQDVALRCDPISGHVSLFWYQQALGQGPEFLTYFQNEAQLDKSGLPSDRFFAERPEGSVSTLKIQRTQQEDSAVYLCASSLRDYYSGEQFFGPGTRLTVL.

The chain combines TRBV29-1 with TRBJ2-6, with TRBD2 as a possible D gene (5 bases). Per the germline V gene, CDR1 is SQVTM and CDR2 is ANQGSEA. Trimming shortened V by 4 bases and J by 0 bases, and 10 bases separated the two germline ends. The CDR3 runs 15 residues. Written as DNA, the CDR3 is TGCAGCGTTGGATCTGGAGGCTCTGGGGCCAACGTCCTGACTTTC. It is translated as CSVGSGGSGANVLTF.